These 25 T cell receptor beta chains originate from one sample sequenced in a study of vaccination effects on CD4 cells after COVID-19. Antigen-specific CD4+ T cells expanded by the ViraFEST assay with viral peptide pools were then sequenced. Cells that had been cultured for roughly 9 days were the source of isolated CD4+ T cells. Two-dose vaccination with either BNT162b2 or mRNA-1273 was given to the participants. Antigen specificity for these receptors is unknown. Profiled with immunoSEQ multiplex PCR; TCRdb holds only in-frame clones, not every one. The data hold about 30,000 clones, with 80% to 85% observed a single time. This specimen was CD4+ T cells from PBMCs cultured with SARS-CoV-2 spike peptides, taken after COVID-19 vaccination. These receptors came from a human donor who received a COVID-19 vaccine. Some clones in this sample may be carry-over from other donors' samples.

This clone has a single count. The chain combines TRBV6-6 with TRBJ2-3; 14 positions match TRBD2. There are 15 residues in the CDR3. Per germline, CDR1 MNHNY and CDR2 SVGAGI (reference sequence). V gave up 6 bases and J gave up 5 bases; unmatched junction bases: 4. The CDR3: CASSRLAGGGDTQYF. DNA of the CDR3: TGTGCCAGCAGCCGACTAGCGGGGGGGGGAGATACGCAGTATTTT.

This chain connects TRBV19 to TRBJ2-3; weak D call: TRBD1 (5 bases). V lost 6 bases and J lost 4, with 14 bases in between. The CDR3 contains 14 residues. Germline CDR1 is LNHDA and CDR2 is SQIVND (reference sequence). CDR3 in amino acids: CASRLVGAADTQYF. The CDR3 nucleotides read TGTGCCAGTAGGCTCGTAGGGGCGGCAGATACGCAGTATTTT. Together with reference TRBV19 and TRBJ2-3, the CDR3 gives the full variable domain: DGGITQSPKYLFRKEGQNVTLSCEQNLNHDAMYWYRQDPGQGLRLIYYSQIVNDFQKGDIAEGYSVSREKKESFPLTVTSAQKNPTAFYLCASRLVGAADTQYFGPGTRLTVL.

The chain couples TRBV6-2 or TRBV6-3 to TRBJ1-5; possible D gene TRBD1, 5 bases. The CDR3 has 14 residues. Trimming took 6 bases from V and 0 from J, leaving 9 bases between them. In germline, CDR1 is MNHEY, CDR2 SVGEGT. In DNA form, the CDR3 reads TGTGCCAGCAGCCGACAGTATAGCAATCAGCCCCAGCATTTT. As protein: CASSRQYSNQPQHF.

The V call is TRBV7-8, the J call TRBJ2-3; tentatively, D is TRBD2 (7 bases). V was pared by 5 bases and J by 0 bases, with 27 bases between. Germline CDR1 and CDR2: SGHVS and FQNEAQ. This CDR3 comprises 20 residues. CDR3: CASSPRALRGGPTSTDTQYF. The CDR3 nucleotides read TGTGCCAGCAGCCCGCGGGCCCTGAGGGGGGGACCAACTAGCACAGATACGCAGTATTTT.

The CDR3 region has the DNA TGCGCCAGCAGCTCTTCGGGGGGGCCGGTAGATACGCAGTATTTT. It is translated as CASSSSGGPVDTQYF. The chain joins TRBV5-1 to TRBJ2-3; 8 bases are a match to TRBD2. This CDR3 has 15 amino acids. V dropped 3 bases and J dropped 5; count of bases not matched to a gene: 8. Germline CDR1 and CDR2: SGHRS and YFSETQ. Full variable domain (remainder filled in from reference TRBV5-1 and TRBJ2-3): KAGVTQTPRYLIKTRGQQVTLSCSPISGHRSVSWYQQTPGQGLQFLFEYFSETQRNKGNFPGRFSGRQFSNSRSEMNVSTLELGDSALYLCASSSSGGPVDTQYFGPGTRLTVL.

V usage is TRBV7-3 and J usage is TRBJ1-2, with D maybe TRBD1 (6 bases). CDR3 length equals 14 residues. Trimming shortened V by 4 bases and J by 6 bases, and 15 bases separated the two germline ends. Looked up from germline, CDR1 is SGHTA and CDR2 is FQGTGA. The CDR3 loop is CASSSRTGFDGYTF. DNA of the CDR3: TGTGCCAGCAGCTCCAGAACAGGGTTCGATGGCTACACCTTC.

This clone was seen only once. This chain's CDR3 is CASSLVGANVLTF. For the CDR3, the DNA is TGTGCCAGCAGTTTAGTTGGGGCCAACGTCCTGACTTTC. V gene TRBV12-3 or TRBV12-4 combines with J gene TRBJ2-6; D gene ambiguous. The CDR3 has 13 residues. V lost 1 base to trimming and J lost 3 bases, with 1 base between them.

This clone was detected a few times. V usage is TRBV20-1 and J usage is TRBJ1-1; no clear D. The CDR3 extends over 11 amino acids. Germline CDR1 reads DFQATT; CDR2 reads SNEGSKA (reference sequence). The V and J ends lost 3 bases and 1 base respectively, with 3 bases between them. CDR3 region: CSARQNTEAFF. In nucleotides, the CDR3 is TGCAGTGCTAGGCAGAACACTGAAGCTTTCTTT.

This chain links TRBV6-5 with TRBJ1-4; D is ambiguous. In germline, CDR1 is MNHEY, CDR2 SVGAGI. V was trimmed by 6 bases and J by 12 bases, leaving 20 bases between them. This CDR3 is 14 amino acids long. CDR3: CASRPRLDATELFF. CDR3 bases: TGTGCCAGCAGGCCGCGACTGGATGCAACGGAACTGTTTTTT.

For the CDR3, the DNA is TGTGCCAGCAGCTCATCCGGGACTAGCGGGGCCGGGGAGCTGTTTTTT. Its translation: CASSSSGTSGAGELFF. The V gene is TRBV28, the J gene TRBJ2-2; 13 nucleotides match TRBD2. Trimming removed 6 bases from V and 6 bases from J; junction bases left unmatched: 7. The CDR3 loop spans 16 amino acids. CDR1 is MDHEN and CDR2 is SYDVKM in the germline V gene.

V and J are TRBV28 and TRBJ2-5; 11 bases match TRBD2. CDR1 is MDHEN and CDR2 is SYDVKM in the germline V gene. With V trimmed by 5 bases and J by 4 bases, 3 bases remained unmatched. This CDR3 spans 14 amino acids. The CDR3 DNA reads as TGTGCCAGCAGTCGTCTAGCGGGGGGAGAGACCCAGTACTTC. This translates into CASSRLAGGETQYF.

The J gene is TRBJ2-1, the V gene TRBV6-5, with 9 bases fitting TRBD2. Germline V CDR1 and CDR2: MNHEY, SVGAGI. CDR3 length equals 15 residues. Trimming cost V 4 bases and J 7 bases; bases outside gene matches: 8. The CDR3 protein is CASSSRGGAVNEQFF. The CDR3 DNA follows: TGTGCCAGCAGTTCCCGCGGGGGGGCGGTGAATGAGCAGTTCTTC.

The table lists this clone with a few counts. The V call is TRBV10-1, the J call TRBJ2-1; possible D gene TRBD2, 6 bases. The V end lost 6 bases, the J end lost 14 bases, and 17 bases lay between the germline ends. Germline V gene data show CDR1 as WNHNN and CDR2 as SYGVQD (reference sequence). The CDR3 runs to 12 residues. Here the CDR3 DNA reads TGCGCCAGCAGCCCAGACGGGACTCGGGAGTTCTTC. Translating it yields CASSPDGTREFF.

The J gene is TRBJ1-2, the V gene TRBV3-1 (or the pseudogene TRBV3-2); D is ambiguous. In germline, CDR1 is LGHDT, CDR2 YNNKEL (reference sequence). Trimming cost V 4 bases and J 8 bases, with 11 bases left between them. The CDR3 spans 12 residues. As DNA, the CDR3 is TGTGCCAGCAGCCCCCTTTCTGGCGGCTACACCTTC. Its protein product is CASSPLSGGYTF.

This clone came up once. Here the CDR3 reads CAWSKETLDEKLFF. The CDR3 DNA reads TGTGCCTGGAGTAAGGAGACATTGGATGAAAAACTGTTTTTT. The genes are TRBV30 and TRBJ1-4, with D hard to call. The germline V and J ends were trimmed by 2 bases and 6 bases, with 13 bases remaining between them. The CDR3 covers 14 residues. Looked up from germline, CDR1 is GTSNPN and CDR2 is SVGIG (reference sequence).

This clone turned up a few times. This chain uses TRBV10-1 with TRBJ1-1, with 7 bases that match TRBD1. Germline loops: CDR1 WNHNN, CDR2 SYGVQD (reference sequence). The ends lost 7 bases at V and 2 bases at J; junction bases unmatched: 16. This CDR3 spans 17 amino acids. CDR3: CASTLTGIKAPNTEAFF. Written as DNA, the CDR3 is TGCGCCAGCACGTTGACAGGGATTAAGGCCCCTAACACTGAAGCTTTCTTT.

The chain employs TRBV5-8 and TRBJ2-5, with TRBD1 identical over 9 bases. Unmatched junction bases numbered 13, after V lost 3 bases and J lost 4 bases. The CDR3 runs to 17 residues. Germline-derived CDR1 and CDR2 are SGHTS and YDEGEE. CDR3 nucleotides: TGTGCCAGCAGCTGGGACTCTAGGACAGGGGAGAGAGAGACCCAGTACTTC. Amino acids: CASSWDSRTGERETQYF.

The CDR3 DNA is TGTGCCACCAGTGATGGGACAGAGGTTCAGGAGACCCAGTACTTC. Amino acid sequence: CATSDGTEVQETQYF. The rearrangement links TRBV24-1 to TRBJ2-5; 7 bases are shared with TRBD1. V dropped 3 bases and J dropped 5; count of bases not matched to a gene: 8. The CDR3 totals 15 residues. Germline V gives CDR1 KGHDR, CDR2 SFDVKD.

V usage is TRBV30 and J usage is TRBJ1-2; D is ambiguous. Trimming pared 0 bases from V and 0 bases from J, leaving 5 bases between. This CDR3 spans 13 amino acids. Germline CDR1 is GTSNPN and CDR2 is SVGIG (reference sequence). CDR3 nucleotide sequence: TGTGCCTGGAGTGTAGAGGCTAACTATGGCTACACCTTC. This gives the protein CAWSVEANYGYTF.

V is TRBV3-1 (or the pseudogene TRBV3-2) and J is TRBJ2-7; TRBD2 is a possible D gene (5 bases). V was pared by 2 bases and J by 6 bases, with 14 bases between. Germline-derived CDR1 and CDR2 are LGHDT and YNNKEL (reference sequence). The CDR3 contains 14 residues. CDR3 protein: CASSQSQRAPEQYV. As DNA, the CDR3 is TGTGCCAGCAGCCAAAGCCAGAGGGCCCCCGAGCAGTACGTC.

The V gene is TRBV5-6, the J gene TRBJ1-6, with D unclear. Germline V gene data show CDR1 as SGHDT and CDR2 as YYEEEE. V was trimmed by 1 base and J by 9 bases, leaving 5 bases between them. This CDR3 has 12 amino acids. CDR3 loop: CASSLLGSPLHF. The CDR3 nucleotides are TGTGCCAGCAGCTTGTTGGGTTCACCCCTCCACTTT.

V gene TRBV27 combines with J gene TRBJ1-4, with TRBD1 identical over 7 bases. From germline, CDR1 is MNHEY and CDR2 SMNVEV (reference sequence). With 7 bases clipped from V and 4 bases from J, the junction kept 3 bases outside the gene matches. CDR3 size: 13 residues. Here the CDR3 reads CASKGQLNEKLFF. In nucleotides, the CDR3 is TGTGCCAGCAAGGGACAGCTTAATGAAAAACTGTTTTTT.

This clone was detected a few times. This chain's CDR3 is CASSQRTGSNTEAFF. The CDR3 DNA is TGTGCCAGCAGCCAGCGAACAGGGTCGAACACTGAAGCTTTCTTT. The rearrangement uses TRBV4-2 and TRBJ1-1, with D perhaps TRBD1 (6 bases). The V gene's germline CDR1 is LGHNA and CDR2 YNFKEQ. This CDR3 contains 15 residues. The V gene lost 3 bases and the J gene lost 1 base, with 12 bases spanning the gap.

This chain connects TRBV2 to TRBJ1-4, with unresolved D. Germline assignment: CDR1 SNHLY and CDR2 FYNNEI. CDR3 length equals 15 residues. The germline V and J ends were trimmed by 6 bases and 0 bases, with 11 bases remaining between them. The chain's CDR3 is CASSNLGTTNEKLFF. For the CDR3, the DNA is TGTGCCAGCAGCAACCTGGGGACAACTAATGAAAAACTGTTTTTT. The whole variable domain, remainder taken from reference TRBV2 and TRBJ1-4, is EPEVTQTPSHQVTQMGQEVILRCVPISNHLYFYWYRQILGQKVEFLVSFYNNEISEKSEIFDDQFSVERPDGSNFTLKIRSTKLEDSAMYFCASSNLGTTNEKLFFGSGTQLSVL.

The chain has TRBV9 and TRBJ2-5; the D gene is possibly TRBD2 (7 bases). The CDR3 length is 15 residues. CDR1 and CDR2 from the germline V gene are SGDLS and YYNGEE. Trimming removed 3 bases from V and 1 base from J, with 13 bases in between. CDR3 DNA sequence: TGTGCCAGCAGCGATGGGGGGGCGCGCCAAGAGACCCAGTACTTC. Its translation is CASSDGGARQETQYF. Based on the CDR3 plus reference TRBV9 and TRBJ2-5, the full variable domain is DSGVTQTPKHLITATGQRVTLRCSPRSGDLSVYWYQQSLDQGLQFLIQYYNGEERAKGNILERFSAQQFPDLHSELNLSSLELGDSALYFCASSDGGARQETQYFGPGTRLLVL.